This TCR beta chain appears in the sequencing data of a study of Graves' ophthalmopathy and Graves' hyperthyroidism. Study context: Peripheral blood (taken before any treatment) was collected at initial diagnosis.

As to this clonotype: Its specificity is not known.

Sampling around 9.8 ml of fresh peripheral blood provided the PBMCs. Study-level findings and limits: Ophthalmopathy could be told apart from stable hyperthyroidism by a 13-signature model (87.88% sensitivity, 70% to 84% specificity). Detected in blood as well were most expanded thyroid clonotypes with frequency above 0.001.

Germline lookup yields CDR1 DFQATT and CDR2 SNEGSKA (reference sequence). Losses at the gene ends were 3 bases for V and 4 bases for J; bases not matched to a gene: 5. The CDR3 covers 13 residues. Amplification of TCR beta CDR3 regions used RNA transcripts. The workflow started with a first-round RT-PCR run with HTBI primers and then moved on to a second-round multiplex PCR. TCRdb reanalysed the multiplex PCR reads using MiXCR and keeps one entry per CDR3 protein. The sample has hundreds of thousands of distinct CDR3 sequences, over 40% seen once. The sequenced sample was peripheral blood. The receptor's source is an adult man with Graves' ophthalmopathy. The chain uses TRBV20-1 and TRBJ1-1; 7 bases align to TRBD1. CDR3 nucleotides: TGCAGTGCTAGCACAGGGGCGAGCACTGAAGCTTTCTTT. Translated: CSASTGASTEAFF.